This T cell receptor beta chain was identified in a study of shared clonotypes between healthy human individuals. The CDR3 contains 15 residues. Germline V gives CDR1 SGHTA, CDR2 FQGNSA. V lost 0 bases, J lost 3 bases, and 9 bases lay in between. Data came from immunoSEQ multiplex PCR; TCRdb stores just in-frame clones and leaves some out. This repertoire shows some 2.4 million clones, approximately 93% found once; its top ten account for 0.36%. This clonotype originated in a young man in good health. Some clones in this sample may be carry-over from other donors' samples. The chain carries TRBV7-2 and TRBJ2-1; D gene uncertain. The sample consisted of naive CD4+ T cells from PBMCs. Documented subset: CD45RA+ positively selected. The CDR3 is CASSLAPVIYNEQFF. The CDR3 nucleotides are TGTGCCAGCAGCTTAGCCCCCGTGATCTACAATGAGCAGTTCTTC. The full variable domain, in which reference TRBV7-2 and TRBJ2-1 provide the parts outside the CDR3, is GAGVSQSPSNKVTEKGKDVELRCDPISGHTALYWYRQSLGQGLEFLIYFQGNSAPDKSGLPSDRFSAERTGGSVSTLTIQRTQQEDSAVYLCASSLAPVIYNEQFFGPGTRLTVL.